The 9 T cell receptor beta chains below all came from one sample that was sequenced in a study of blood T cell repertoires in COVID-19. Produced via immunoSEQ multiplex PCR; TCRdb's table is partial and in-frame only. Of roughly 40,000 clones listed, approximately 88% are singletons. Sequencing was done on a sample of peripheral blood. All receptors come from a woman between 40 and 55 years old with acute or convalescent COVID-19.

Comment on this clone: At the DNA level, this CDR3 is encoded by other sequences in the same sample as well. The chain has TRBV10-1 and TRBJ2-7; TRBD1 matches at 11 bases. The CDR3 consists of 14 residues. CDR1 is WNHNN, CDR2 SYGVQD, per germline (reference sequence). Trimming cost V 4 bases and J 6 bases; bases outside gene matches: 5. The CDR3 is CASSVGQGGVEQYF. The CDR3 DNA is TGCGCCAGCAGTGTGGGACAGGGGGGCGTCGAGCAGTACTTC.

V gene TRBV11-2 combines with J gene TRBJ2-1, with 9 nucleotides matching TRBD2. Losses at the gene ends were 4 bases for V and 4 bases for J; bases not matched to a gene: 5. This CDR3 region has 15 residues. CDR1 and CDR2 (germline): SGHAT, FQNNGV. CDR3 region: CASSSQTSGYNEQFF. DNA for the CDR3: TGTGCCAGCAGCTCGCAGACTAGCGGATACAATGAGCAGTTCTTC. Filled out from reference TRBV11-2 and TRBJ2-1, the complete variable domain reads EAGVAQSPRYKIIEKRQSVAFWCNPISGHATLYWYQQILGQGPKLLIQFQNNGVVDDSQLPKDRFSAERLKGVDSTLKIQPAKLEDSAVYLCASSSQTSGYNEQFFGPGTRLTVL.

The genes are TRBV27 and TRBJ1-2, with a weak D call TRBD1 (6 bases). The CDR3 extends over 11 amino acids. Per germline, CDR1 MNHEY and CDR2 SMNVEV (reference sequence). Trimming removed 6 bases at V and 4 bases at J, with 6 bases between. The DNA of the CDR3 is TGTGCCAGCAGCAGGGGCTATGGCTACACCTTC. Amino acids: CASSRGYGYTF.

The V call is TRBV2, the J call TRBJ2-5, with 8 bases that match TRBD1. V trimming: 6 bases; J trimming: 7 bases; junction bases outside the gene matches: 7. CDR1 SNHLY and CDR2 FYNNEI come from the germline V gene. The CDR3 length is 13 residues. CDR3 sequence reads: CASRPTGVGTQYF. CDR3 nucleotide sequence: TGTGCCAGCAGGCCGACAGGGGTGGGGACCCAGTACTTC. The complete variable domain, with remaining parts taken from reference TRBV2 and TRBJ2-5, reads EPEVTQTPSHQVTQMGQEVILRCVPISNHLYFYWYRQILGQKVEFLVSFYNNEISEKSEIFDDQFSVERPDGSNFTLKIRSTKLEDSAMYFCASRPTGVGTQYFGPGTRLLVL.

As DNA, the CDR3 is TGTGCCAGCACCCTGTGGGGGAGGAGCACAGATACGCAGTATTTT. Amino acid sequence: CASTLWGRSTDTQYF. The rearrangement links TRBV7-9 to TRBJ2-3; D perhaps matches TRBD2 (6 bases). Trimming stripped 7 bases from V and 0 bases from J, with 14 bases between. Germline V gene data show CDR1 as SEHNR and CDR2 as FQNEAQ (reference sequence). CDR3 length equals 15 residues.

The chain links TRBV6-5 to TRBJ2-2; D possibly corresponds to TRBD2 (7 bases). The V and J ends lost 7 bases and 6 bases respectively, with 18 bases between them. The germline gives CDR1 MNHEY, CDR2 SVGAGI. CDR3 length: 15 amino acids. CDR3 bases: TGTGCCAGCACCCCGAGGCGGGGGCAGGCCGGGGAGCTGTTTTTT. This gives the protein CASTPRRGQAGELFF.

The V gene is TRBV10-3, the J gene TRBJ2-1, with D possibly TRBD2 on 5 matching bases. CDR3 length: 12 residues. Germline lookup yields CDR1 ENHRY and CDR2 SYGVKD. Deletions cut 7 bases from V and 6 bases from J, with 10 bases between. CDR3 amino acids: CAIMREGNEQFF. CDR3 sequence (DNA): TGTGCCATCATGCGAGAGGGCAATGAGCAGTTCTTC.

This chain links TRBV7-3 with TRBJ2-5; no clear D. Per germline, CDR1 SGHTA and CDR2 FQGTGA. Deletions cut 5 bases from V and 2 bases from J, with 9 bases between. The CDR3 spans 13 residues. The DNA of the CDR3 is TGTGCCAGCAGCCCGGCGGAGCAAGAGACCCAGTACTTC. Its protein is CASSPAEQETQYF.

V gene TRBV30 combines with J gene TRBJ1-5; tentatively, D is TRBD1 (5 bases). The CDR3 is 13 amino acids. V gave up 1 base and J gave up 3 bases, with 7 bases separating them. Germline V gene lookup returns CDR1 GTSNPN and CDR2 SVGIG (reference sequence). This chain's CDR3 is CAWSGQHNQPQHF. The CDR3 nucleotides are TGTGCCTGGAGTGGACAGCACAATCAGCCCCAGCATTTT. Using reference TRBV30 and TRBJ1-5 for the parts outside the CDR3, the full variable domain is SQTIHQWPATLVQPVGSPLSLECTVEGTSNPNLYWYRQAAGRGLQLLFYSVGIGQISSEVPQNLSASRPQDRQFILSSKKLLLSDSGFYLCAWSGQHNQPQHFGDGTRLSIL.